The present entry profiles one T cell receptor (beta chain) with its context. This clonotype appeared once. Its target antigen remains unknown. It has no much larger one-base neighbor in the sample; base qualities were not kept. One read is thin evidence. This sample stems from a study of T cells in Graves' hyperthyroidism and ophthalmopathy (dated by TCRdb to about 2019). Regarding the study in general: Peripheral blood was sampled at the time of initial diagnosis, prior to any treatment. To identify distinguishing TCR V-J signatures, a discovery cohort of around 100 patients was used, comprising 43 with Graves' ophthalmopathy and under 60 with stable Graves' hyperthyroidism. An independent validation cohort of fewer than 20 hyperthyroidism patients and about 15 patients who later progressed to ophthalmopathy tested prospective prediction of ophthalmopathy. The approximately 97 discovery patients were randomly divided into training and test sets at a 7:3 ratio. The study also compared thyroid tissue and blood T-cell repertoires from more than 5 Graves' hyperthyroidism patients. Once sampling was done, hyperthyroidism patients were given methimazole at a starting dose of 30 mg daily, whereas ophthalmopathy patients were given high-dose intravenous methylprednisolone. TCR Vbeta CDR3 sequencing of 120 to 150 peripheral blood samples (approximately 44 ophthalmopathy, some 75 hyperthyroidism and roughly 17 progressor patients) is reported in the paper. Here is what the overall study found, with its caveats: In validation, the model predicted progression to ophthalmopathy with approximately 69% sensitivity and 72% to 85% specificity, a median of roughly seven months before onset. Sample size was not statistically predetermined, and blinding of investigators to group allocation was not performed. Most expanded thyroid clonotypes (frequency above 0.001) were also detected in blood, a finding suggesting that blood repertoires may reflect thyroid immune responses. A 13 V-J signature model separated ophthalmopathy from stable hyperthyroidism, with about 88% sensitivity and roughly 84% specificity in cross-validation and 80%/75% in testing.

TCR beta CDR3 regions were amplified from RNA transcripts. The TCR CDR3 was subjected to a first round of RT-PCR using the HTBI primer set and the Qiagen OneStep RT-PCR kit. A second multiplex PCR round built the libraries, followed by size selection and purification. Sequencing of the libraries was done on an Illumina HiSeq2000 using paired-end 100 bp reads. In the original analysis: SOAPnuke was used to process the raw data, with reads discarded if the reads contained adapters or uncalled bases, had a mean Phred below 15, or lacked an exact constant-primer or identifier match. High-quality paired reads were merged using COPE v1.2.5, and each unique nucleotide sequence was defined as a clonotype. MiTCR v1.1 was used to align clonotypes to the IMGT TRBV, TRBD and TRBJ reference segments. Only V-J combinations with frequency above 0.0001, covering 99.2% of repertoires, were analysed. The TCS score was defined as the ratio of F50 (clonal expansion) to E x V (chaos), calculated using BLOSUM62-based TCRdist between CDR3 peptides within each V-J. Welch's t-statistics and random forest reduced 514 V-J features to fewer than 15, which were used in a naive Bayes classifier (R e1071). TCRdb itself trimmed the public reads at Q25 with fastp, ran MiXCR and retained productive beta chains. All rows with the same CDR3 protein become a single entry with the most common DNA and genes. The V and J calls follow TCRdb's processing rather than the paper's. The sample data list about 280,000 distinct CDR3 sequences, and less than 30% of these were observed just once. The ten largest make up around 30% of the sample.

Hyperthyroidism patients were aged 18 to 65 years and newly diagnosed, with disease duration of less than 2 months. Patients with uncontrolled infections, other autoimmune diseases, pregnancy or lactation were excluded. Clinical symptoms, serum thyroxine and TRAb, thyroid ultrasound, and orbital computed tomography formed the basis for the diagnoses. Blood from progressor patients was collected at the time of first diagnosis with hyperthyroidism, before any ophthalmopathy symptoms had appeared. PBMCs were separated from roughly 9.3 ml of fresh peripheral blood using Ficoll-Paque density gradient centrifugation. Progressor patients were defined as those initially diagnosed with Graves' hyperthyroidism in whom ophthalmopathy developed during follow-up. Trizol reagent was used to extract total RNA, and RNA quality was then checked on an Agilent 2100 Bioanalyzer. Trimmed from V: 7 bases; trimmed from J: 4 bases; junction bases lacking a gene match: 9. The CDR3 covers 13 residues, taking in both the cysteine and the phenylalanine. Only the CDR3 DNA stays, 39 bases, in frame from base 1. CDR1 SQVTM and CDR2 ANQGSEA were looked up in the germline V gene.

The source is a man aged 40-49 years with Graves' hyperthyroidism that later progressed to Graves' ophthalmopathy. The sequencing input was blood. The chain is assembled from TRBV29-1 and TRBJ1-1; 7 bases in the middle match TRBD1. The DNA is TGCAGCGCCGTAGGTCCAGGGGGCACTGAAGCTTTCTTT. The resulting protein is CSAVGPGGTEAFF.